Described below is a single T cell receptor beta chain sequence and its context. Its binding antigen is unknown. No base-level quality is on record; no much larger clone is a single base apart. The cohort consisted of 666 healthy bone marrow donors. Cohort members were all nominally healthy when sampled, although unrecorded immune exposures were likely present. The donor was CMV seronegative and belonged to the group of 350 to 400 seronegative cohort members. Each donor provided a peripheral blood sample, and peripheral blood mononuclear cells were used for TCR beta sequencing. The Qiagen DNeasy Blood Extraction Kit was used to extract genomic DNA from the blood cell samples. Library preparation used the immunoSEQ multiplex PCR assay. The multiplex PCR relied on a mix of 60 forward primers for TCR Vbeta segments and 13 reverse primers for TCR Jbeta segments. Amplification of the CDR3 region of rearranged TCR beta genes was performed with a multiplex PCR assay on genomic DNA. The amplified TCR beta libraries were sequenced on the Illumina HiSeq System as 87-base-pair reads. Per the authors' processing: Across the 670 or so repertoires, a later analysis counted tens of millions of unique TCR beta chains, some 11 million of which were shared by at least two donors. To remove PCR and sequencing errors, raw reads were error-corrected and collapsed into unique sequences using a nearest-neighbor algorithm that merged closely related sequences. V, D and J gene segments were assigned by aligning CDR3 sequences to IMGT reference sequences. Each retained sequence needed at least a six-nucleotide match to both a V gene segment and a J gene segment. Rearrangements were classified as productive when the CDR3 lacked stop codons and remained in frame with V and J, and all other rearrangements were classified as non-productive. Following IMGT convention, CDR3 was defined as the stretch from the second conserved V-encoded cysteine up to the conserved J-encoded phenylalanine. The earlier analysis of some 540 of the donors excluded any sequence lacking an unambiguous match to a single V gene segment. In an earlier analysis of approximately 560 of the donors, a V segment was called functional when productive rearrangements were above 56.7%, and segregating when the standard deviation between donors exceeded 5%. A statistical classification framework was built to diagnose cytomegalovirus status from the catalog of TCR beta chain sequences. A later analysis assigned V and J genes by comparing TCR nucleotide sequences with IMGT/GENE-DB human TR gene sequences. A later analysis assigned CDR3 sequences and most-parsimonious VDJ recombination scenarios with the TCRdist pipeline. In a later analysis, each TCR beta chain was defined by its CDR3 amino acid sequence together with its V-gene family, and reads without a unique V-gene family were excluded. As a way to deal with suspected cross-contamination and a sequencing artifact, a later analysis dropped nearly 600 nucleotide sequences that were highly shared and had low generation probability. In a later analysis, a clonal expansion index for each public chain was calculated from normalized within-repertoire ranks of inferred template counts. Generation probabilities in a later analysis came from a VDJ recombination model fitted to out-of-frame rearrangements, and those results were checked against IGoR. A later analysis scored TCR-TCR, TCR-HLA and TCR-CMV co-occurrence with hypergeometric tests, applying a repertoire-size bias correction to TCR pairs. In a later analysis, false discovery rates were estimated by permuting HLA or CMV assignments 20 times. In a later analysis, co-occurring TCRs were grouped using DBSCAN, and TCRdist sequence similarity was added for clustering within HLA-allele-positive subsets. Co-occurrence clustering excluded repertoires with fewer than 30,000 or more than 120,000 public chains, plus five with anomalous nucleotide sharing. This is the immuneACCESS table as TCRdb keeps it, with only in-frame sequences that have V and J called. A part of the clones is gone; compared with another copy, unresolved V genes explain less than half, and the rest is unexplained. Clone size and V and J calls were adopted from that table, with D and trimming inferred from the DNA. The sample profile shows 150,000 or so clones; around two thirds of them were found once. The ten largest clones capture roughly 1.7% of the sample.

This sample stems from a study of cytomegalovirus exposure and HLA in healthy donors (dated by TCRdb to the late 2010s). Regarding the complete study: According to an earlier analysis of 550 to 750 of the donors, roughly 180 million T cells yielded 120 million or so unique TCR beta sequences and approximately 300 Gb of sequence data. HLA typing covered class I and class II loci at four-digit resolution. Typing coverage differed by locus: A, B, C, DRB1 and DQB1 were typed in about 629-640 donors, DQA1 in about 560, DPA1 in some 600, and DPB1 in just under 480. The study aimed to test whether signatures of past pathogen exposure could be identified by cataloging public T cell receptors. The study profiled the T cell repertoires of more than 500 subjects by immunosequencing and related them to cytomegalovirus serostatus. All discovery cohort repertoires had been generated on a single sequencing platform. To decide whether each TCR beta V gene segment behaved as functional or pseudogenic, an earlier analysis of some 600 of the donors relied on high-throughput TCR beta sequencing. Donor age, sex, ethnicity and CMV serostatus were collected together with the repertoire data. On average, 235,054 unique TCR beta nucleotide sequences were sequenced per donor among more than 350 genotyped donors of the cohort, with roughly 18% of those sequences being non-productive. To predict cytomegalovirus infection status, the study combined high-throughput TCR immunosequencing, statistical association of individual TCRs with disease status, and machine learning. A later analysis re-analyzed previously published TCR beta repertoires from 500 to 700 donors and added high-resolution HLA genotyping to study TCR occurrence patterns. The genetic ancestry cluster associated with self-reported Caucasian donors included 81% of the roughly 360 genotyped donors. A later genetic analysis used genome-wide SNP genotypes for about 60% of the roughly 700 donors, treating that subset as a discovery cohort. Four to six DR-DQ haplotypes were handled as single units for association and clustering because linkage in the cohort was strong. In addition to the first cohort of 500 to 850 subjects, a separate validation cohort of approximately 130 different subjects was used. In the later analysis, no new phenotypic data were used to find candidate immune exposures; instead, reliance was placed on TCR beta sequences and their occurrence across donors. Roughly 300 gigabases of sequencing data and roughly 80 million unique TCR sequences made up an early release that covered approximately 650 HLA-typed donors.

CDR1 and CDR2, looked up from the germline V gene, are KGHSH and LQKENI. The CDR3 goes from the cysteine to the phenylalanine over 13 residues. Only the CDR3 DNA stays, 39 bases, in frame from base 1. Here V drops 2 bases and J drops 12 bases, and the junction holds 6 bases not matched to any gene. Results and caveats for the whole study, not just this receptor: Linkage disequilibrium might explain the correlated functional status among segregating V segments, but an unknown experimental factor could not be ruled out. According to the authors, the approach could potentially be generalized to other disease states and immunological phenotypes. Several of the top co-occurrence clusters appeared to be linked to parvovirus B19, influenza, CMV and Epstein-Barr virus, according to a later analysis. The study listed 164 TCR beta chains as associated with cytomegalovirus. In a later analysis, the rate of TCR association differed among HLA loci, with DRB1 alleles having the most associated TCRs and HLA-C alleles having the fewest. In an earlier analysis of some 540 of the donors, most TCR beta V segments appeared in productive rearrangements about 87% or about 30% of the time, broadly matching IMGT annotations. In this cohort, only TCR beta chains were sequenced, and detectable features were limited by the absence of alpha or paired-chain data. In both the original and validation cohorts, the classifier was reported to diagnose cytomegalovirus status with high specificity and sensitivity. Because some donors lacked HLA typing at each locus, the association tests relied only on the typed subset. Because the 87-base-pair reads could not distinguish some IMGT-functional V segments, including TRBV6-2 and TRBV6-3, those segments were excluded. Because counts were too low, approximately 15 rarely observed V segments, including chromosome 9 orphons, were excluded from the earlier analysis of fewer than 650 of the donors. V-gene and J-gene trimming of TCR beta chains was associated with a missense DCLRE1C variant in a later genetic analysis, and the association was replicated in an independent cohort. Assigning TCR associations to individual alleles was difficult when HLA alleles, especially DR and DQ, strongly co-occurred. Specific HLA alleles were associated with over 15,000 TCR beta sequences at a false discovery rate of 0.05 in a later analysis. While some public TCRs were present in many individuals, most TCR sequences turned up only very rarely across donors. In a later analysis, HLA-associated TCR beta chains were found to be more clonally expanded and to have lower generation probabilities than equally common non-associated chains. Roughly uniform sequencing depth across donors was assumed in presence/absence analyses, although this assumption may not hold. A further reported finding was that TCR beta sequences accurately predicted the HLA-A and HLA-B alleles for most subjects in the first cohort. A later genetic analysis reported fewer N-insertions in productive TCRs among donors in an Asian-associated ancestry cluster than the roughly 620-donor mean. A cluster of highly shared sequence variants was judged likely to represent a technical artifact of the sequencing pipeline. The only immune exposure information available for the cohort was CMV serostatus. According to a later analysis, most CMV-associated TCR beta chains appeared to be HLA-restricted, and the HLA associations seemed to be driven largely by CMV exposure. In vitro tests confirmed that a few of the cytomegalovirus-associated TCR beta chains recognize cytomegalovirus antigens.

The V and J genes are TRBV18 and TRBJ1-1; a stretch of 10 junction bases matches TRBD1. The specimen sequenced was PBMCs. The source is a woman between 18 and 30 years old in good health and CMV-seronegative. The DNA sequence is TGTGCCAGCTCACCAAGACAGGGGGCGAGGTCTTTCTTT. Its coded protein is CASSPRQGARSFF.